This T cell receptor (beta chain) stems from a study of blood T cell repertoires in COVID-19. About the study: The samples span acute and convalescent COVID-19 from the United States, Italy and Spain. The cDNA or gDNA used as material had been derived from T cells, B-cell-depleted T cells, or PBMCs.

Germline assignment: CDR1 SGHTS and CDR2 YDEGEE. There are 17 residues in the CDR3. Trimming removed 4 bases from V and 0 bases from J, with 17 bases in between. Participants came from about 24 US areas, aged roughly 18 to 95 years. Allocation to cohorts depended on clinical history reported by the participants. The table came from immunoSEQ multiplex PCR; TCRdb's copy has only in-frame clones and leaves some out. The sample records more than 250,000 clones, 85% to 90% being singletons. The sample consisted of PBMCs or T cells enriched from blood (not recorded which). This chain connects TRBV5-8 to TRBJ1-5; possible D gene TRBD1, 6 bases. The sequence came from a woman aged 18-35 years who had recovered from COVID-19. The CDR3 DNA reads TGTGCCAGCAGCGAAACGCGGACAGTTTTTAGCAATCAGCCCCAGCATTTT. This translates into CASSETRTVFSNQPQHF.